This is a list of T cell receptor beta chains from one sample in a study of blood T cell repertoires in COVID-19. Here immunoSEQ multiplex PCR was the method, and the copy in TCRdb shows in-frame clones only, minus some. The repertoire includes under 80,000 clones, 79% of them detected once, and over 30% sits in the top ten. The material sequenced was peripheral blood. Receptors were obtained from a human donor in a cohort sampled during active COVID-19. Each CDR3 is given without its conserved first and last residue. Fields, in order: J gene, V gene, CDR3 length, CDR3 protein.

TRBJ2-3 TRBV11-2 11 ASSLRSTDTQY
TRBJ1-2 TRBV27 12 ASRLPGQPSGYT
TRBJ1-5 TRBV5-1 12 ASSLGPRNQPQH
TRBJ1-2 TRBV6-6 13 ASSLGTGEYYGYT
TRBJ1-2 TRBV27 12 ASSPLGGLGGYT
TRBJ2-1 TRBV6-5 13 ASSRDWVRINEQF
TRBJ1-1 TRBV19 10 ASLSLLYEAF
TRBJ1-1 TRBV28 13 ASSIGTGFLTEAF
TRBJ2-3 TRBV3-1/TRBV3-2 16 ASSSGLAGVGFADTQY
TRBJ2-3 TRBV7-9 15 ASRPQLAGGLTDTQY
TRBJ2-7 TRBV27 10 ASSFLSGEQY
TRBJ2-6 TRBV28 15 ASTLRGLSLGANVLT
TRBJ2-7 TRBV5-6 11 ASSLEYLREQY
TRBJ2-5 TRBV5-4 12 ASSPQEAQKVEY
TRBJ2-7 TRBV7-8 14 ASSLVASGDSYEQY
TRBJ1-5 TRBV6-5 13 ASRQSGQNNQPQH
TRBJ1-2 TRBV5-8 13 ASSLTGGESNGYT
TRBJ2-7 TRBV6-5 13 ASSYRGQGAYEQY
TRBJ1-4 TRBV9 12 ASSGQGRGEKLF
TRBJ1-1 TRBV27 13 ASSPRYGREAEAF
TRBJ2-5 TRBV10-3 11 AIRRKTEETQY
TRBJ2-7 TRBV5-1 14 ASSLRSGLAGVEQY
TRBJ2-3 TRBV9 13 ASSVRLAGTDTQY
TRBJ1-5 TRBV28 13 ASSFQQGGREPQH
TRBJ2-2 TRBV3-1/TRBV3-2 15 ASSQRTSGRSTGELF
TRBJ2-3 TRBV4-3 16 ASSQVGFGTGRTDTQY
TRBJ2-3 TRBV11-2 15 ASSLDPQGAGTDTQY
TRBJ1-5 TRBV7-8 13 ASSLAHTSNQPQH
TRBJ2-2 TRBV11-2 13 ASSLAGANTGELF
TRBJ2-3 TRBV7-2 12 ASRAGGSTDTQY
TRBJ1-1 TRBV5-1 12 ASSLGSGDTEAF
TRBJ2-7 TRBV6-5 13 ASSQPGQSSYEQY
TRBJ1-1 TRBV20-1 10 SASEGRTEAF
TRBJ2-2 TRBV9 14 ASSVGAGANTGELF
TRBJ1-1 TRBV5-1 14 ASSLSPWTGHTEAF
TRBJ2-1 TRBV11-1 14 ASSSATGLKGNEQF
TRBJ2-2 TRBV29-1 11 SAGQATTGELF
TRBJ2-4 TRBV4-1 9 ASSQGNIQY
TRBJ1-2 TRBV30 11 AWTPRGDYGYT
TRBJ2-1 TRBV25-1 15 ASSSLGGAASGVEQF
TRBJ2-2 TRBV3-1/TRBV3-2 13 ASSQRTSGPGELF
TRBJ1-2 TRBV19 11 ASSLNSRSGYT
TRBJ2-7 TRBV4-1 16 ASSQDWKTSLYSYEQY
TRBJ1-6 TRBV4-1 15 ASSQDKLSSYNSPLH
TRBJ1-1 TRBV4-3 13 ASSQGVRENTEAF